Listed below are T cell receptor beta chains from one sample, sequenced in a study of beta chain features in type 1 diabetes. The repertoire was sequenced with immunoSEQ multiplex PCR; TCRdb's copy has only in-frame clones and lacks some. The data hold about 170,000 clones, with around 8% observed a single time. Sequencing input: central memory CD4+ T cells from blood. These TCRs come from a woman between 40 and 55 years old with type 1 diabetes. Both conserved end residues are part of each CDR3. The D gene is left open where the match is weak. A row's size may be missing; if present it is once, few, many or a size class.

clone_size,d_call,j_call,v_call,cdr3_aa,cdr3_nt
many,.,TRBJ1-3,TRBV30,CAHRQFSGNTIYF,TGTGCCCACCGACAGTTCTCTGGAAACACCATATATTTT
.,.,TRBJ2-2,TRBV7-2,CASSRGSRNTGELFF,TGTGCCAGCAGTCGAGGCAGCCGGAACACCGGGGAGCTGTTTTTT
many,TRBD2,TRBJ2-1,TRBV30,CAWSPGTSGHNEQFF,TGTGCCTGGAGTCCTGGGACTAGCGGCCACAATGAGCAGTTCTTC
few,.,TRBJ1-1,TRBV30,CAWSPHAVSEAFF,TGTGCCTGGAGTCCACACGCGGTATCCGAAGCTTTCTTT
.,TRBD2,TRBJ2-5,TRBV5-1,CASSSRTSQETQYF,TGCGCCAGCAGCTCTCGGACTAGCCAAGAGACCCAGTACTTC
.,TRBD2,TRBJ2-7,TRBV5-6,CASSPGLAGAEQYF,TGTGCCAGCAGTCCGGGACTAGCGGGAGCCGAGCAGTACTTC
few,.,TRBJ2-7,TRBV7-2,CASSSPWQGIYEQYF,TGTGCCAGCAGCTCCCCCTGGCAGGGGATCTACGAGCAGTACTTC
few,.,TRBJ2-5,TRBV2,CASSQDGGETQYF,TGTGCCAGCAGCCAGGACGGAGGAGAGACCCAGTACTTC
.,TRBD1,TRBJ2-3,TRBV4-2,CASSPSPTDRGQTDTQYF,TGTGCCAGCAGCCCTTCACCGACGGACAGGGGGCAAACAGATACGCAGTATTTT
.,.,TRBJ2-1,TRBV5-1,CASNGLTNEQFF,TGCGCCAGCAATGGGCTAACTAATGAGCAGTTCTTC
few,TRBD1,TRBJ1-1,TRBV11-1,CASSLPGTVNTEAFF,TGTGCCAGCAGCCTACCCGGGACAGTGAACACTGAAGCTTTCTTT
.,.,TRBJ1-2,TRBV5-1,CASSSDSASNYGYTF,TGCGCCAGCAGCTCCGACAGTGCCTCTAACTATGGCTACACCTTC
.,.,TRBJ1-5,TRBV6-6,CASGVGGEPQHF,TGTGCCAGCGGGGTGGGGGGGGAGCCCCAGCATTTT
.,TRBD2,TRBJ2-1,TRBV18,CASFLRRSGRALDEQFF,TGTGCCAGCTTCCTCAGGCGTAGCGGGAGAGCCCTCGATGAGCAGTTCTTC
.,.,TRBJ2-2,TRBV2,CASSGLNTGELFF,TGTGCCAGCAGTGGACTAAACACCGGGGAGCTGTTTTTT
.,.,TRBJ2-5,TRBV7-2,CASSFSGGTQYF,TGTGCCAGCAGCTTCTCCGGTGGGACCCAGTACTTC
.,.,TRBJ1-1,TRBV28,CASRSPTEAFF,TGTGCCAGCAGAAGCCCCACTGAAGCTTTCTTT
.,TRBD1,TRBJ1-5,TRBV4-3,CASSPSTGGNNQPQHF,TGCGCCAGCAGCCCTTCTACAGGGGGGAACAATCAGCCCCAGCATTTT
few,.,TRBJ2-3,TRBV4-2,CASSQDAGGDTQYF,TGTGCCAGCAGCCAAGATGCAGGGGGGGATACGCAGTATTTT
.,.,TRBJ1-1,TRBV5-1,CASSTAVGAGTEAFF,TGCGCCAGCAGCACAGCGGTGGGGGCTGGCACTGAAGCTTTCTTT
few,.,TRBJ1-5,TRBV30,CAWSFPPGPQHF,TGTGCCTGGAGTTTTCCACCGGGGCCCCAGCATTTT
.,.,TRBJ1-5,TRBV19,CASSIGGERPQHF,TGTGCCAGTAGTATTGGGGGGGAGAGGCCCCAGCATTTT
once,.,TRBJ2-1,TRBV18,CASSPPTVLGYNEQFF,TGTGCCAGCTCACCACCGACAGTTCTGGGGTACAATGAGCAGTTCTTC
.,TRBD2,TRBJ2-7,TRBV9,CASSVGVLAGSYEQYF,TGTGCCAGCAGCGTAGGAGTATTAGCGGGCTCCTACGAGCAGTACTTC
few,.,TRBJ2-1,TRBV4-3,CASSQDRASYNEQFF,TGCGCCAGCAGCCAAGACAGGGCCTCCTACAATGAGCAGTTCTTC
few,TRBD1,TRBJ1-2,TRBV4-2,CASSQTGGADGYTF,TGTGCCAGCAGCCAGACAGGGGGCGCAGATGGCTACACCTTC
few,.,TRBJ1-5,TRBV15,CATSRDRTSPYQPQHF,TGTGCCACCAGCAGAGATAGGACAAGCCCTTATCAGCCCCAGCATTTT
few,TRBD1,TRBJ1-1,TRBV14,CASSRRTGGWGTEAFF,TGTGCCAGCAGCAGGCGGACAGGGGGATGGGGCACTGAAGCTTTCTTT
few,TRBD2,TRBJ2-4,TRBV5-1,CASKFGEGNIQYF,TGCGCCAGCAAGTTCGGGGAGGGAAACATTCAGTACTTC
.,TRBD1,TRBJ1-5,TRBV6-5,CASSVGQGLNQPQHF,TGTGCCAGCAGTGTTGGACAGGGACTCAATCAGCCCCAGCATTTT
few,TRBD1,TRBJ2-7,TRBV5-6,CASSLPRGYEQYF,TGTGCCAGCAGCTTGCCCAGGGGGTACGAGCAGTACTTC
.,TRBD1,TRBJ1-1,TRBV18,CASSPQGVNTEAFF,TGTGCCAGCTCGCCACAGGGGGTGAACACTGAAGCTTTCTTT
.,.,TRBJ1-3,TRBV7-2,CASSLTGARGNTIYF,TGTGCCAGCAGTTTGACAGGAGCTCGCGGAAACACCATATATTTT
.,.,TRBJ2-3,TRBV28,CASSTPRGNADTQYF,TGTGCCAGCAGTACCCCCCGCGGGAATGCAGATACGCAGTATTTT
.,TRBD1,TRBJ1-4,TRBV30,CAFGQDPNEKLFF,TGTGCCTTCGGACAGGACCCTAATGAAAAACTGTTTTTT
.,.,TRBJ2-1,TRBV6-5,CASSPLGTKGNEQFF,TGTGCCAGCAGTCCCCTTGGGACAAAAGGCAATGAGCAGTTCTTC
many,TRBD1,TRBJ2-1,TRBV28,CASSLSSDRTNEQFF,TGTGCCAGCAGTTTAAGCTCGGACAGGACCAATGAGCAGTTCTTC
.,TRBD1,TRBJ1-2,TRBV27,CASSIQGGNYGYTF,TGTGCCAGCAGCATACAGGGGGGAAACTATGGCTACACCTTC
few,.,TRBJ2-2,TRBV29-1,CSVRGRPNTGELFF,TGCAGCGTTCGAGGGAGACCGAACACCGGGGAGCTGTTTTTT
few,.,TRBJ1-5,TRBV18,CASSPTGPNQPQHF,TGTGCCAGCTCCCCAACAGGGCCGAATCAGCCCCAGCATTTT
.,TRBD1,TRBJ1-6,TRBV9,CASSGSTGVSPLHF,TGTGCCAGCAGCGGAAGCACAGGGGTCTCACCCCTCCACTTT
few,TRBD2,TRBJ2-3,TRBV5-4,CASSTLSGSFGDTQYF,TGTGCCAGCTCAACCCTTAGCGGGTCCTTCGGGGATACGCAGTATTTT
few,TRBD1,TRBJ1-5,TRBV27,CASGDPGQGRQPQHF,TGTGCCAGCGGGGATCCAGGACAGGGGCGTCAGCCCCAGCATTTT
many,TRBD1,TRBJ1-5,TRBV15,CATSRTGTDNQPQHF,TGTGCCACCAGCAGGACCGGGACAGACAATCAGCCCCAGCATTTT
few,TRBD2,TRBJ2-2,TRBV7-9,CASSRTSGRGTGELFF,TGTGCCAGCAGCCGGACTAGCGGGAGAGGCACCGGGGAGCTGTTTTTT
few,.,TRBJ1-1,TRBV5-1,CASSLGGQNTEAFF,TGCGCCAGCAGCTTGGGCGGACAGAACACTGAAGCTTTCTTT
.,TRBD2,TRBJ2-1,TRBV5-1,CASSPRGSGREGEQFF,TGCGCCAGCAGCCCCCGTGGTAGCGGGAGAGAAGGCGAGCAGTTCTTC
few,.,TRBJ1-1,TRBV5-6,CASSLPGTLNTEAFF,TGTGCCAGCAGCCTTCCTGGGACTTTGAACACTGAAGCTTTCTTT
many,TRBD2,TRBJ2-1,TRBV6-6,CASSRLAGFNEQFF,TGTGCCAGCAGTCGACTAGCAGGCTTCAATGAGCAGTTCTTC
.,.,TRBJ2-7,TRBV19,CASSIAGIYEQYF,TGTGCCAGTAGTATAGCGGGGATCTACGAGCAGTACTTC
few,TRBD1,TRBJ2-5,TRBV11-2,CASSLRTGAGETQYF,TGTGCCAGCAGCTTACGCACAGGGGCGGGAGAGACCCAGTACTTC
few,.,TRBJ2-7,TRBV28,CASSTNSQEQYF,TGTGCCAGCAGTACAAATTCTCAGGAGCAGTACTTC